This record covers a single T cell receptor (beta chain). The source of the sample is a study of blood T cell repertoires in COVID-19. Data came from immunoSEQ multiplex PCR; TCRdb stores just in-frame clones and leaves some out. The table records 150,000 to 200,000 clones, around nine tenths of them present only once. The ends were cut back, 2 bases at V and 10 bases at J, with 12 bases in the middle. This CDR3 is 14 amino acids long. Per the germline V gene, CDR1 is SEHNR and CDR2 is FQNEAQ (reference sequence). The sequenced material came from peripheral blood. This chain joins TRBV7-9 and TRBJ1-6; D gene uncertain. The TCR was taken from a man aged 55-75 years with active or convalescent COVID-19. CDR3 sequence reads: CASSLNSFSSPLHF. CDR3 DNA: TGTGCCAGCAGCTTAAACAGCTTCTCCTCACCCCTCCACTTT.